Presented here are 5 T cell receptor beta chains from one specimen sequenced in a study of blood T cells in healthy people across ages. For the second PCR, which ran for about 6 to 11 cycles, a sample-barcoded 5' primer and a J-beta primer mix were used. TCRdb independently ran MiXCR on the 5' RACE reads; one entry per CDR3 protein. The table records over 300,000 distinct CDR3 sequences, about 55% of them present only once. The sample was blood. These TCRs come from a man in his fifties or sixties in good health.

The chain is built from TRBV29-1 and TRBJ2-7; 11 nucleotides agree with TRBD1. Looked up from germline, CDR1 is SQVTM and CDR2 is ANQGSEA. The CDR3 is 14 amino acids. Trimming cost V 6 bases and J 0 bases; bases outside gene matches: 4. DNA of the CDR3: TGCAGCGTGGGACAGGGGGGAAGCTCCTACGAGCAGTACTTC. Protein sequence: CSVGQGGSSYEQYF.

The CDR3: CASSYLGADTQYF. The DNA of the CDR3 is TGTGCCAGCAGTTACTTAGGGGCAGATACGCAGTATTTT. The chain carries TRBV6-6 and TRBJ2-3; possible D gene TRBD1, 5 bases. Per the germline V gene, CDR1 is MNHNY and CDR2 is SVGAGI (reference sequence). Between the trimmed V and J ends, which lost 1 base and 4 bases, there was a span of 6 bases. The CDR3 has 13 residues.

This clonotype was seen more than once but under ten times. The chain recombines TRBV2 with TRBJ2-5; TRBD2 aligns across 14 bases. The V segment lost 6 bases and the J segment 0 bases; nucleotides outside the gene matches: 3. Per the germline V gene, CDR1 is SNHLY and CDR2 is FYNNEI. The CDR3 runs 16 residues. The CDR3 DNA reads TGTGCCAGCAGCGGACTAGCGGGAGGTAACCAAGAGACCCAGTACTTC. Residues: CASSGLAGGNQETQYF.

CDR3 sequence reads: CASSTQRGVTYEQYF. The CDR3 nucleotides read TGCGCCAGCAGCACACAGCGGGGGGTGACCTACGAGCAGTACTTC. This rearrangement joins TRBV5-1 to TRBJ2-7; 9 nucleotides line up with TRBD2. From germline, CDR1 is SGHRS and CDR2 YFSETQ. Trimming removed 4 bases from V and 2 bases from J; junction bases left unmatched: 7. The CDR3 spans 15 residues.

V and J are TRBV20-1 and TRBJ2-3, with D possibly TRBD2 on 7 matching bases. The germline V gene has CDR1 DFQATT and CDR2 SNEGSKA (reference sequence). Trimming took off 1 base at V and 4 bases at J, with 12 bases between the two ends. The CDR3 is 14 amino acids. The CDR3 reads CSARVRGAPDTQYF. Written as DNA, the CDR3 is TGCAGTGCTAGAGTTCGGGGGGCGCCAGATACGCAGTATTTT.